Listed below are T cell receptor beta chains from one sample, sequenced in a study of T-cell memory formation after mild COVID-19. From the 5' RACE reads, TCRdb called clonotypes with MiXCR, one entry per CDR3 protein. Among over 50,000 distinct CDR3 sequences listed, roughly 9% were seen once. Material for sequencing was PBMCs or a T cell subset sorted from them (not recorded which). The receptors derive from an adult woman who had mild COVID-19 (a few samples of this study predate the infection). Cell type and time point are not known. CDR3s include the opening cysteine and the closing phenylalanine or tryptophan. Each record gives: clone size, D gene, V gene, J gene, CDR3 protein, CDR3 DNA. D genes are given only for firm matches. Not all rows give a size; the values are once, few, many and, for expanded clones, a class.

>-|TRBD1|TRBV7-2|TRBJ1-1
CASSLAGTGRSWFF
TGTGCCAGCAGCCTAGCCGGGACAGGGAGAAGTTGGTTCTTT
>-|-|TRBV27|TRBJ2-7
CASSRDGAGRYEQSF
TGTGCCAGCAGCCGCGACGGCGCTGGGAGGTACGAGCAGTCCTTC
>few|-|TRBV10-3|TRBJ2-7
CAISESHGSSYEQYF
TGTGCCATCAGTGAGTCTCACGGGAGCTCCTACGAGCAGTACTTC
>few|TRBD1|TRBV5-1|TRBJ1-1
CASSGQGFRPEAFF
TGCGCCAGCTCGGGACAGGGATTCAGGCCTGAAGCTTTCTTT
>-|-|TRBV6-5|TRBJ1-1
CASKRGAGTEAFF
TGTGCCAGCAAGCGGGGGGCGGGCACTGAAGCTTTCTTT
>few|-|TRBV29-1|TRBJ1-1
CSVEEGGMGTEAFF
TGCAGCGTTGAAGAGGGAGGGATGGGCACTGAAGCTTTCTTT
>many|-|TRBV20-1|TRBJ2-3
CSAGDPKGDAYTDTQYF
TGCAGTGCTGGGGACCCAAAGGGGGACGCCTACACAGATACGCAGTATTTT
>few|-|TRBV20-1|TRBJ2-2
CSALGVNTGELFF
TGCAGTGCTCTCGGAGTGAACACCGGGGAGCTGTTTTTT
>-|TRBD2|TRBV12-3/TRBV12-4|TRBJ2-1
CASSSGLANNEQFF
TGTGCCAGCAGTTCAGGACTAGCCAACAATGAGCAGTTCTTC
>many|-|TRBV20-1|TRBJ2-5
CSATEGTPKVEISLETQYF
TGCAGTGCTACCGAAGGGACACCGAAGGTCGAGATAAGTTTGGAGACCCAGTACTTC
>-|-|TRBV9|TRBJ2-2
CASGRGSSTGELFF
TGTGCCAGCGGTAGGGGTAGCTCTACCGGGGAGCTGTTTTTT
>many|-|TRBV18|TRBJ2-7
CASSPGLYEQYF
TGTGCCAGCTCACCTGGCCTTTACGAGCAGTACTTC
>-|-|TRBV27|TRBJ2-2
CASSTTANTGELFF
TGTGCCAGCAGTACCACCGCGAACACCGGGGAGCTGTTTTTT
>-|-|TRBV6-1|TRBJ2-3
CASSEVSALLDTQYF
TGTGCCAGCAGTGAAGTTAGCGCTCTCTTAGATACGCAGTATTTT
>few|-|TRBV29-1|TRBJ1-2
CSVFGTIKGYTF
TGCAGCGTTTTTGGAACGATTAAGGGCTACACCTTC
>-|-|TRBV25-1|TRBJ1-5
CASSQYSNQPQHF
TGTGCCAGCAGTCAGTATAGCAATCAGCCCCAGCATTTT
>-|TRBD1|TRBV11-2|TRBJ1-4
CASSPDEGQGVEKLFF
TGTGCCAGCAGCCCGGACGAGGGACAGGGGGTTGAAAAACTGTTTTTT
>-|TRBD1|TRBV5-1|TRBJ2-3
CASSSGTGAGTDTQYF
TGCGCCAGCAGCTCCGGGACAGGGGCCGGCACAGATACGCAGTATTTT
>few|-|TRBV20-1|TRBJ2-7
CSAVRGAYEQYF
TGCAGTGCCGTTAGGGGCGCCTACGAGCAGTACTTC
>many|TRBD2|TRBV7-2|TRBJ2-7
CASSIPSGSSYEQYF
TGTGCCAGCAGCATTCCTAGCGGGAGCTCCTACGAGCAGTACTTC
>few|TRBD1|TRBV6-1|TRBJ2-7
CASSGTTGLGEQYF
TGTGCCAGCAGTGGGACGACAGGGCTGGGCGAGCAGTACTTC
>-|-|TRBV7-3|TRBJ2-1
CASSDGTYNEQFF
TGTGCCAGCAGCGACGGGACTTACAATGAGCAGTTCTTC